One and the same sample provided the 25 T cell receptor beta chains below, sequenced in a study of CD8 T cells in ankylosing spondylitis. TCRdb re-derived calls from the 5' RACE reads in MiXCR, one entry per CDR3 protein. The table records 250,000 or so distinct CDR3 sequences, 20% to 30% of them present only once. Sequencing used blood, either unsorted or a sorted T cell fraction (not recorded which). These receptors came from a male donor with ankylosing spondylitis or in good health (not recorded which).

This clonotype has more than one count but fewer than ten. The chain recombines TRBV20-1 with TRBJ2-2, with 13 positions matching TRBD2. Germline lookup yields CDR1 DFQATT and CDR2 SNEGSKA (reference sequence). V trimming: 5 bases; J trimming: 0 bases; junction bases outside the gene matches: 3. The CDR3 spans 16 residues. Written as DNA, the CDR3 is TGCAGTGCTCCGGGACTAGCGGGGACGAACACCGGGGAGCTGTTTTTT. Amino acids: CSAPGLAGTNTGELFF.

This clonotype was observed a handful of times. The CDR3 loop reads CSANVGGGTDTQYF. The CDR3 DNA sequence: TGCAGTGCTAATGTAGGTGGGGGCACAGATACGCAGTATTTT. J is TRBJ2-3 and V is TRBV20-1, with D unclear. Germline CDR1 and CDR2: DFQATT and SNEGSKA (reference sequence). This CDR3 is built from 14 residues. V lost 4 bases to trimming and J lost 1 base, with 12 bases between them.

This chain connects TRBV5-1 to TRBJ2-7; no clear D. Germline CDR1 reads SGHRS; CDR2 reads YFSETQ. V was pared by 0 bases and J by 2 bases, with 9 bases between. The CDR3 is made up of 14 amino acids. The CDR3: CASSLEPITYEQYF. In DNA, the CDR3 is TGCGCCAGCAGCTTGGAGCCAATAACCTACGAGCAGTACTTC.

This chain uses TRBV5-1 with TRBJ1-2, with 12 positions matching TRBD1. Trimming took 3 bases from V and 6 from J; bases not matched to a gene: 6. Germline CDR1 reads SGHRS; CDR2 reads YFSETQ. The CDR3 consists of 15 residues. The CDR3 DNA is TGCGCCAGCAGCTCGAAGGGACAGGGGGCTGATGGCTACACCTTC. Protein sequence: CASSSKGQGADGYTF.

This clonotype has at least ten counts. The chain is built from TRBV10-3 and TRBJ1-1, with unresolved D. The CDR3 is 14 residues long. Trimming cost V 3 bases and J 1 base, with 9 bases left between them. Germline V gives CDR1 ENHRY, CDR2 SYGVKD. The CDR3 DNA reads TGTGCCATCAGTGACGGACGGGGGAACACTGAAGCTTTCTTT. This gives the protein CAISDGRGNTEAFF.

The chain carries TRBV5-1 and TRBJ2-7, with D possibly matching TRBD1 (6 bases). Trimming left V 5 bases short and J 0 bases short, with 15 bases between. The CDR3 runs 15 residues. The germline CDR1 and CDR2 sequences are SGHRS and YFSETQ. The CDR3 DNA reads TGCGCCAGCAGTCGAGACAGGATTTACTCCTACGAGCAGTACTTC. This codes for CASSRDRIYSYEQYF.

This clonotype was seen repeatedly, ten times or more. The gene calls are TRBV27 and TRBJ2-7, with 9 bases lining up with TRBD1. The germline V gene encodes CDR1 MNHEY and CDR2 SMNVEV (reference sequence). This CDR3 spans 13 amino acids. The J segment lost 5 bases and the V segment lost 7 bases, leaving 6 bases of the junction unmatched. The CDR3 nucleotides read TGTGCCAGCAACGGACAGGGGTCCGACGAGCAGTACTTC. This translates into CASNGQGSDEQYF.

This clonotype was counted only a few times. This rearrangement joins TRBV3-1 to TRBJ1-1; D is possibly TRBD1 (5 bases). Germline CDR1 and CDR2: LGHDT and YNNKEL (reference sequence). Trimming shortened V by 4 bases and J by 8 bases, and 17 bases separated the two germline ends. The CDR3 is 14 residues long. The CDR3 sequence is CASSRQPEGTEAFF. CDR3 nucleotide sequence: TGTGCCAGCAGCCGACAACCGGAAGGGACGGAAGCTTTCTTT. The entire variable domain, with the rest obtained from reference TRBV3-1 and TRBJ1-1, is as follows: DTAVSQTPKYLVTQMGNDKSIKCEQNLGHDTMYWYKQDSKKFLKIMFSYNNKELIINETVPNRFSPKSPDKAHLNLHINSLELGDSAVYFCASSRQPEGTEAFFGQGTRLTVV.

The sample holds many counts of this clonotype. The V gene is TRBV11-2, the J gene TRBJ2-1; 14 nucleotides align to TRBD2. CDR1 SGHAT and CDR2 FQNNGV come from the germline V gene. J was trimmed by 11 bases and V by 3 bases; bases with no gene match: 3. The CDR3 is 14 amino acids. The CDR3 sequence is CASSFGTSGGQQFF. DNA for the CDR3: TGTGCCAGCAGCTTCGGGACTAGCGGGGGCCAGCAGTTCTTC.

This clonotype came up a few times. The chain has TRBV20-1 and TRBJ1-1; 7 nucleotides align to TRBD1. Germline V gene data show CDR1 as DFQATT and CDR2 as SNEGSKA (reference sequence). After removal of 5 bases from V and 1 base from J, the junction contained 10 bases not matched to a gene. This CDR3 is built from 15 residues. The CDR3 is CSAALTAGGNTEAFF. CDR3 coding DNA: TGCAGTGCTGCCCTCACTGCAGGGGGGAACACTGAAGCTTTCTTT.

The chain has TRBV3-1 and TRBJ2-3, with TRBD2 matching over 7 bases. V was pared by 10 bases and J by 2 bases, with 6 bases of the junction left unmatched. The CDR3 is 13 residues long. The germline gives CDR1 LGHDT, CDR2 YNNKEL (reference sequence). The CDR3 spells CATGTTYTDTQYF. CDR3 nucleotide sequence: TGTGCCACCGGGACTACCTACACAGATACGCAGTATTTT.

CDR3 DNA sequence: TGCAGTGCTCCAAATGGACTAGCGGGGGGGACCTACGAGCAGTACTTC. Translating gives CSAPNGLAGGTYEQYF. V is TRBV20-1 and J is TRBJ2-7; 15 bases are a match to TRBD2. Germline lookup yields CDR1 DFQATT and CDR2 SNEGSKA (reference sequence). CDR3 length equals 16 residues. The ends lost 5 bases at V and 2 bases at J; junction bases unmatched: 7.

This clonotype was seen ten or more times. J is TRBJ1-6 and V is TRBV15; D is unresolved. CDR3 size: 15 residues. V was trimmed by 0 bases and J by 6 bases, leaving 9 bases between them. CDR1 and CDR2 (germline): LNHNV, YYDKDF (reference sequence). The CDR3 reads CATSRDLPGNSPLHF. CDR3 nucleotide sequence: TGTGCCACCAGCAGAGATCTACCCGGTAATTCACCCCTCCACTTT.

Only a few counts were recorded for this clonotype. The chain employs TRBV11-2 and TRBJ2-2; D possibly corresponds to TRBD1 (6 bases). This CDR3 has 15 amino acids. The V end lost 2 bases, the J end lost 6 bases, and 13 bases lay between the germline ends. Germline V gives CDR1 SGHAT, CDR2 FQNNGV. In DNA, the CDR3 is TGTGCCAGCAGCTTAACAGGGCCTACGGCCGGGGAGCTGTTTTTT. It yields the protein CASSLTGPTAGELFF.

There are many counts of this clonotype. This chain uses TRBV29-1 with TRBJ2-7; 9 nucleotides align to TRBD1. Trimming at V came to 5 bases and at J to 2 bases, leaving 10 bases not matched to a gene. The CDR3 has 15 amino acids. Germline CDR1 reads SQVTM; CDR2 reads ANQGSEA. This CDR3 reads CSVQPGTGSTYEQYF. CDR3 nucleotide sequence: TGCAGCGTTCAGCCCGGGACAGGGTCCACCTACGAGCAGTACTTC.

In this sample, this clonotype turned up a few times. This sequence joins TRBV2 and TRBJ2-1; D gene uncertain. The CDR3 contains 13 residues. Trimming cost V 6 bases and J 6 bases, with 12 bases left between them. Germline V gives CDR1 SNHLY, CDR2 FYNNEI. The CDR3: CASRRPFANEQFF. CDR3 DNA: TGTGCCAGCAGGCGACCCTTTGCCAATGAGCAGTTCTTC.

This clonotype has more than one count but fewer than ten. The CDR3 nucleotides read TGTGCCAGCAGTTTAAGGCAGGGGAATTCACCCCTCCACTTT. This translates into CASSLRQGNSPLHF. The chain carries TRBV12-3 or TRBV12-4 and TRBJ1-6, with a weak D call TRBD1 (6 bases). The CDR3 loop spans 14 amino acids. Trimming left V 2 bases short and J 7 bases short, with 9 bases between.

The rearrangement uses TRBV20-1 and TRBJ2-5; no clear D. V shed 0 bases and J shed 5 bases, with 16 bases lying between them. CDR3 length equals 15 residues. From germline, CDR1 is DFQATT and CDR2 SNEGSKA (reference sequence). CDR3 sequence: CSARDPKGPGETQYF. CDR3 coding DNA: TGCAGTGCTAGAGACCCAAAAGGACCCGGGGAGACCCAGTACTTC.

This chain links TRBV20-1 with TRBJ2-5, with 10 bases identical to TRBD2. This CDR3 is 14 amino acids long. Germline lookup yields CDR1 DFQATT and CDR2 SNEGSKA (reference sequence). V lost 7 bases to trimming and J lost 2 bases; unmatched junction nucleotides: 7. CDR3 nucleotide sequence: TGCAGTGGTACCAGCGGGGGGGCACAAGAGACCCAGTACTTC. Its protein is CSGTSGGAQETQYF.

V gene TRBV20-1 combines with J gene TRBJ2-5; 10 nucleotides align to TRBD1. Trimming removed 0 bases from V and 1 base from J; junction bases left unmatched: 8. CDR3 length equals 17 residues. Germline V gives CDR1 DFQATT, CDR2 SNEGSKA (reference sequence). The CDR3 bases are TGCAGTGCTAGAGATCTGAGGACAGGGGGGATCCAAGAGACCCAGTACTTC. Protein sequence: CSARDLRTGGIQETQYF.

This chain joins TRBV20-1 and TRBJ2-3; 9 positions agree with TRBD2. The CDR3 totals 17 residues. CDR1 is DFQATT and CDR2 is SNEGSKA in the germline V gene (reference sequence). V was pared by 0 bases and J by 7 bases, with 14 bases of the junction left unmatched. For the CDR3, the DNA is TGCAGTGCTAGAGAAGACTATGGGGCGGGGGGGCGAAATACGCAGTATTTT. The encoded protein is CSAREDYGAGGRNTQYF.

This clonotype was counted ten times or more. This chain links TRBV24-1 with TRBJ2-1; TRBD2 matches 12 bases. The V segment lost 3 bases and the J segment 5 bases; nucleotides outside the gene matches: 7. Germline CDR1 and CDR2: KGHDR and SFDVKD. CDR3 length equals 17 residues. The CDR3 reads CATSDPGLAGRDNEQFF. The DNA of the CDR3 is TGTGCCACCAGTGATCCTGGACTAGCGGGGCGGGACAATGAGCAGTTCTTC.

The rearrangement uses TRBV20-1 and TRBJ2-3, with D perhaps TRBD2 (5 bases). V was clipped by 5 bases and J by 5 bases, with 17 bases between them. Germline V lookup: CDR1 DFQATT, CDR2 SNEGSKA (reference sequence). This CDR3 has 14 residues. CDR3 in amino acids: CSAAKDGVGDTQYF. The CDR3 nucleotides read TGCAGTGCTGCCAAGGACGGGGTCGGAGATACGCAGTATTTT.

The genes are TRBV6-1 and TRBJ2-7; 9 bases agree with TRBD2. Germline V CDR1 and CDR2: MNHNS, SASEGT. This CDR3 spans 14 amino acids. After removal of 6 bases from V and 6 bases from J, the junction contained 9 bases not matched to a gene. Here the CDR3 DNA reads TGTGCCAGCAGCCGGGGCGGCGGGGGGGGCGAGCAGTACTTC. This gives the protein CASSRGGGGGEQYF.

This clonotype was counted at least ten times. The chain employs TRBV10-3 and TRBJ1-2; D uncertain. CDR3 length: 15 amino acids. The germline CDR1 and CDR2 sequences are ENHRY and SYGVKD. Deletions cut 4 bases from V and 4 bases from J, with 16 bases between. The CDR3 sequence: CAISGDGGVSYGYTF. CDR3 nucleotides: TGTGCCATCAGTGGGGATGGAGGCGTTTCCTATGGCTACACCTTC.